Below are 30 T cell receptor beta chains sequenced from a single sample in a study of CD8 T cells in Susac syndrome. RNA in amounts of roughly 0.5 to 1 ug was reverse transcribed with random hexamers. From the immunoSEQ multiplex PCR reads, TCRdb called clonotypes with MiXCR, one entry per CDR3 protein. Among roughly 190,000 distinct CDR3 sequences, 85% to 95% were seen once, and the ten largest hold 0.09% to 0.12%. Source material: CD4+ T cells from PBMCs. These receptor sequences come from a human donor in good health.

The chain uses TRBV3-1 and TRBJ1-6; no reliable D call. Trimming shortened V by 1 base and J by 9 bases, and 13 bases separated the two germline ends. This CDR3 has 15 amino acids. Germline values: CDR1 LGHDT, CDR2 YNNKEL (reference sequence). The CDR3 DNA reads as TGTGCCAGCAGCCAAGGATTCTGGGGTACTTCACCCCTCCACTTT. It yields the protein CASSQGFWGTSPLHF.

The chain recombines TRBV18 with TRBJ2-3; 9 bases line up with TRBD1. CDR1 and CDR2 from the germline V gene are KGHSH and LQKENI. The CDR3 is made up of 14 amino acids. V shed 3 bases, J shed 3 bases, and the junction held 1 base outside the gene matches. The CDR3 is CASSPTGGTDTQYF. For the CDR3, the DNA is TGTGCCAGCTCACCGACAGGGGGGACAGATACGCAGTATTTT.

Concerning this clonotype: Mismatch with germline at one junction end may stem from a read error. V and J are TRBV28 and TRBJ1-2; D gene ambiguous. CDR1 is MDHEN, CDR2 SYDVKM, per germline. CDR3 length equals 15 residues. The CDR3 is CASSPAAPANYGYTF. The DNA of the CDR3 is TGCGCCAGCAGTCCCGCGGCCCCGGCTAACTATGGCTACACCTTC.

The gene calls are TRBV20-1 and TRBJ2-5, with D perhaps matching TRBD2 (5 bases). The CDR3 spans 12 residues. The germline gives CDR1 DFQATT, CDR2 SNEGSKA (reference sequence). Trimming removed 1 base from V and 3 bases from J, with 6 bases in between. The CDR3 loop reads CSARAGKETQYF. In DNA form, the CDR3 reads TGCAGTGCTAGAGCCGGGAAAGAGACCCAGTACTTC.

The chain recombines TRBV5-1 with TRBJ1-1, with D unclear. CDR1 SGHRS and CDR2 YFSETQ come from the germline V gene. The V and J ends lost 2 bases and 0 bases respectively, with 8 bases between them. This CDR3 region has 14 residues. CDR3 DNA sequence: TGCGCCAGCAGCTTTCGGACGGTGAACACTGAAGCTTTCTTT. Translating gives CASSFRTVNTEAFF.

V is TRBV28 and J is TRBJ2-7, with 7 nucleotides matching TRBD2. The trim removed 8 bases at V and 2 bases at J, leaving 6 bases unmatched. Germline V lookup: CDR1 MDHEN, CDR2 SYDVKM. CDR3 size: 13 residues. The CDR3 sequence: CASLLGGTYEQYF. CDR3 bases: TGTGCCAGCCTCTTGGGGGGGACCTACGAGCAGTACTTC.

This chain joins TRBV7-9 and TRBJ2-6; a possible D gene is TRBD1 (5 bases). This CDR3 contains 17 residues. Germline V lookup: CDR1 SEHNR, CDR2 FQNEAQ (reference sequence). The V end lost 1 base, the J end lost 0 bases, and 10 bases lay between the germline ends. DNA of the CDR3: TGTGCCAGCAGCTTAGGACAGTCCCTCTCTGGGGCCAACGTCCTGACTTTC. It codes for CASSLGQSLSGANVLTF.

The chain links TRBV9 to TRBJ1-3; D not certain. V was cut by 0 bases and J by 0 bases, with 10 bases left in between. The CDR3 covers 16 residues. CDR1 is SGDLS, CDR2 YYNGEE, per germline. The CDR3 DNA reads TGTGCCAGCAGCGTAGGCCACGTGAGCTCTGGAAACACCATATATTTT. It is translated as CASSVGHVSSGNTIYF.

The J gene is TRBJ1-2, the V gene TRBV18; 12 nucleotides match TRBD1. CDR1 is KGHSH, CDR2 LQKENI, per germline. CDR3 length: 16 amino acids. With V trimmed by 3 bases and J by 5 bases, 7 bases remained unmatched. CDR3: CASSPTGTGGFYGYTF. CDR3 in DNA: TGTGCCAGCTCACCGACTGGGACAGGGGGCTTTTATGGCTACACCTTC.

The chain employs TRBV20-1 and TRBJ1-6; D remains ambiguous. The CDR3 covers 14 residues. CDR1 and CDR2 from the germline V gene are DFQATT and SNEGSKA (reference sequence). Trimming took 3 bases from V and 14 from J, leaving 20 bases between them. The CDR3 spells CSASDSRRHGALHF. The CDR3 coding sequence is TGCAGTGCTAGTGATTCTCGCCGTCACGGGGCCCTCCACTTT.

This chain uses TRBV12-3 or TRBV12-4 with TRBJ1-1; no clear D gene. The ends were cut back, 1 base at V and 1 base at J, with 4 bases in the middle. The CDR3 has 13 amino acids. DNA for the CDR3: TGTGCCAGCAGTTTAGGAGAGAACACTGAAGCTTTCTTT. Translating it yields CASSLGENTEAFF.

This chain links TRBV14 with TRBJ2-7; no firm D call. Germline V lookup: CDR1 SGHDN, CDR2 FVKESK. The V and J ends lost 3 bases and 1 base respectively, with 4 bases between them. The CDR3 runs 12 residues. The CDR3, as DNA: TGTGCCAGCAGCCATATTTCCTACGAGCAGTACTTC. This encodes CASSHISYEQYF.

The chain links TRBV18 to TRBJ1-1; TRBD1 agrees at 9 bases. The germline gives CDR1 KGHSH, CDR2 LQKENI. With 5 bases clipped from V and 1 base from J, the junction kept 2 bases outside the gene matches. The CDR3 spans 14 residues. DNA for the CDR3: TGTGCCAGCTCAGTACAGGGGGCGAACACTGAAGCTTTCTTT. Protein sequence: CASSVQGANTEAFF.

This clonotype was recorded only once. V usage is TRBV18 and J usage is TRBJ1-1; D is ambiguous. There are 12 residues in the CDR3. Trimming took off 5 bases at V and 6 bases at J, with 10 bases between the two ends. Germline-derived CDR1 and CDR2 are KGHSH and LQKENI. CDR3 sequence reads: CASSKSVAEAFF. The DNA of the CDR3 is TGTGCCAGCTCAAAGAGCGTGGCTGAAGCTTTCTTT.

The genes are TRBV20-1 and TRBJ2-7; no clear D. Trimming took 0 bases from V and 4 from J, leaving 13 bases between them. The CDR3 loop spans 14 amino acids. CDR1 and CDR2 (germline): DFQATT, SNEGSKA (reference sequence). The CDR3: CSARDLRNPYEQYV. The CDR3 DNA reads TGCAGTGCTAGAGATCTGCGGAACCCTTACGAGCAGTACGTC.

This chain links TRBV20-1 with TRBJ2-4, with a tentative D call TRBD1 (5 bases). The germline gives CDR1 DFQATT, CDR2 SNEGSKA (reference sequence). This CDR3 is 10 amino acids long. The V gene lost 7 bases and the J gene lost 8 bases, with 9 bases spanning the gap. The CDR3 loop is CSVGHDIQYF. CDR3 nucleotide sequence: TGCAGTGTGGGGCATGACATTCAGTACTTC.

This sequence joins TRBV29-1 and TRBJ2-3, with no clear D. The CDR3 is 11 residues long. Per germline, CDR1 SQVTM and CDR2 ANQGSEA. Trimming took 6 bases from V and 2 from J, leaving 6 bases between them. The DNA for the CDR3 is TGCAGCGTCGACATCACAGATACGCAGTATTTT. Its protein product is CSVDITDTQYF.

This sequence joins TRBV2 and TRBJ2-5; 7 bases match TRBD1. Germline lookup yields CDR1 SNHLY and CDR2 FYNNEI. Unmatched junction bases numbered 9, after V lost 4 bases and J lost 4 bases. The CDR3 covers 15 residues. In nucleotides, the CDR3 is TGTGCCAGCAGTGGAGGGGGCAGGGTGGGAGAGACCCAGTACTTC. Amino acid sequence: CASSGGGRVGETQYF.

V is TRBV6-1 and J is TRBJ1-1; the match to TRBD1 covers 11 bases. The junction had 6 bases not matched to a gene; V was cut back by 6 bases and J by 6 bases. The CDR3 spans 14 residues. CDR1 and CDR2 (germline): MNHNS, SASEGT. CDR3 nucleotides: TGTGCCAGCAGCCTAGGACAGGGGGCTCCTGAAGCTTTCTTT. Residues: CASSLGQGAPEAFF.

The CDR3 coding sequence is TGTGCCAGCAGCCAAGGGACAGGGGGCTACAATGAGCAGTTCTTC. It is translated as CASSQGTGGYNEQFF. This chain links TRBV3-1 with TRBJ2-1, with 10 bases aligning to TRBD1. Unmatched junction bases numbered 0, after V lost 1 base and J lost 3 bases. The germline V gene has CDR1 LGHDT and CDR2 YNNKEL (reference sequence). This CDR3 has 15 residues.

This clonotype has only one observation. V usage is TRBV15 and J usage is TRBJ2-2, with a possible D match to TRBD2 (6 bases). The CDR3 runs to 16 residues. V was trimmed by 5 bases and J by 5 bases, leaving 18 bases between them. The germline V gene encodes CDR1 LNHNV and CDR2 YYDKDF (reference sequence). The CDR3 sequence: CATSGGTADQTGELFF. CDR3 sequence (DNA): TGTGCCACCAGCGGAGGGACGGCGGATCAGACCGGGGAGCTGTTTTTT.

The chain combines TRBV2 with TRBJ1-5; D remains unclear. The CDR3 spans 14 residues. Trimming removed 1 base from V and 6 bases from J, with 10 bases in between. CDR1 SNHLY and CDR2 FYNNEI come from the germline V gene. The CDR3 loop is CASSEGLGSQPQHF. CDR3 DNA sequence: TGTGCCAGCAGTGAAGGGTTGGGGAGTCAGCCCCAGCATTTT.

The V call is TRBV7-2, the J call TRBJ2-5; no reliable D call. This CDR3 is 13 amino acids long. V lost 7 bases to trimming and J lost 5 bases, with 14 bases between them. From germline, CDR1 is SGHTA and CDR2 FQGNSA. In DNA form, the CDR3 reads TGTGCCAGCATACCCTCCCCTCAGGAGACCCAGTACTTC. Protein sequence: CASIPSPQETQYF.

V usage is TRBV28 and J usage is TRBJ2-7, with 8 bases aligning to TRBD1. After removal of 4 bases from V and 0 bases from J, the junction contained 8 bases not matched to a gene. This CDR3 has 16 residues. Germline CDR1 and CDR2: MDHEN and SYDVKM. CDR3 sequence: CASSSIRQGSSYEQYV. CDR3 sequence (DNA): TGTGCCAGCAGTTCAATCCGACAGGGGAGCTCCTACGAGCAGTACGTC.

The sample holds one count of this clonotype. The chain carries TRBV15 and TRBJ1-5; possibly TRBD1 for D (5 bases). The CDR3 is 13 residues long. The V gene's germline CDR1 is LNHNV and CDR2 YYDKDF (reference sequence). V lost 3 bases to trimming and J lost 9 bases, with 12 bases between them. In nucleotides, the CDR3 is TGTGCCACCAGCAGGCAGGGTGGGGGGCCCCAGCATTTT. It codes for CATSRQGGGPQHF.

The chain couples TRBV6-2 or TRBV6-3 to TRBJ2-3; maybe TRBD1 (6 bases). Germline values: CDR1 MNHEY, CDR2 SVGEGT. Trimming pared 5 bases from V and 2 bases from J, leaving 20 bases between. The CDR3 is made up of 17 amino acids. CDR3 region: CASSAPDLGALTDTQYF. CDR3 nucleotide sequence: TGTGCCAGCAGTGCGCCGGATTTGGGGGCCCTCACAGATACGCAGTATTTT.

This clonotype has just one count. CDR3 in DNA: TGCGCCAGCAGCCACGGGACTAGCGGGGGGCGAGTCTACGAGCAGTACTTC. As protein: CASSHGTSGGRVYEQYF. V and J are TRBV5-1 and TRBJ2-7; 15 bases line up with TRBD2. The CDR3 covers 17 residues. CDR1 SGHRS and CDR2 YFSETQ come from the germline V gene. Trimming at V came to 4 bases and at J to 3 bases, leaving 8 bases not matched to a gene.

The sample holds one count of this clonotype. The chain uses TRBV20-1 and TRBJ2-5; D unclear. This CDR3 comprises 11 residues. Trimming pared 0 bases from V and 5 bases from J, leaving 4 bases between. Germline V lookup: CDR1 DFQATT, CDR2 SNEGSKA (reference sequence). The CDR3 region is CSARDLETQYF. CDR3 nucleotide sequence: TGCAGTGCTAGAGACCTCGAGACCCAGTACTTC.

The chain employs TRBV5-4 and TRBJ1-1, with D uncertain. The CDR3 totals 17 residues. Germline V lookup: CDR1 SGHNT, CDR2 YYREEE (reference sequence). The V end was cut by 4 bases, the J end by 1 base, with 20 bases between. CDR3: CASSHALRGATNTEAFF. CDR3 sequence (DNA): TGTGCCAGCAGCCACGCCTTGCGAGGAGCAACGAACACTGAAGCTTTCTTT.

The J gene is TRBJ1-3, the V gene TRBV7-9; no reliable D call. V was shortened by 2 bases and J by 2 bases, with 7 bases between the two germline ends. Germline V gene data show CDR1 as SEHNR and CDR2 as FQNEAQ (reference sequence). The CDR3 covers 14 residues. The CDR3: CASSLNTPGNTIYF. The CDR3 nucleotides read TGTGCCAGCAGCTTAAACACCCCTGGAAACACCATATATTTT.